This T cell receptor (beta chain) was sequenced in a study of patients with pleural tuberculosis (TCRdb year 2014). This clonotype was observed at least ten times. Its antigen remains undetermined. No base quality values were provided; no much bigger clone lies one nucleotide off. Instrument used: Illumina Genome Analyzer IIx. Clones were called with MiXCR by TCRdb after fastp trimmed the public reads at Q25, and only in-frame beta chains were retained. Each CDR3 protein appears once, grouped with its most common genes and DNA. The sample table shows 29,000 or so distinct CDR3 sequences, and 18% are seen once. About 3.7% of the sample is in the top ten clones. CDR1 and CDR2 are read off the germline V gene as SNHLY and FYNNEI. Compared with germline, V lacks 5 bases and J lacks 3 bases; bases without a gene match: 18. The CDR3 measures 20 amino acids from cysteine to phenylalanine. Only the CDR3 part of the read is kept: 60 bases, read in frame from the first base.

The TCR comes from a human donor with pleural tuberculosis. The chain is made from TRBV2 and TRBJ2-3; 12 central nucleotides agree with TRBD2. Sequencing was performed on peripheral blood. This receptor carries the CDR3 CASSSAPGLAGPPGTDTQYF. The DNA reads TGTGCCAGCAGTTCAGCGCCGGGACTAGCGGGTCCCCCAGGGACAGATACGCAGTATTTT.